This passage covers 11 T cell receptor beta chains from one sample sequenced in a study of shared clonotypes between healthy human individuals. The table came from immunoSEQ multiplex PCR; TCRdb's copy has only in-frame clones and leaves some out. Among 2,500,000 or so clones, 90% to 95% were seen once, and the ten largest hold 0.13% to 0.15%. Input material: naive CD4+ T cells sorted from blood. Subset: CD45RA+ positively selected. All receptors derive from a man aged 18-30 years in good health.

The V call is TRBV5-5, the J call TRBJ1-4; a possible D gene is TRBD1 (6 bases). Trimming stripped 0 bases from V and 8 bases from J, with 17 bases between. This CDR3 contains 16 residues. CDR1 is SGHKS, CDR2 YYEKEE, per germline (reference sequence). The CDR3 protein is CASSLAPNRDREKLFF. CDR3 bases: TGTGCCAGCAGCTTGGCTCCGAACAGGGATCGGGAAAAACTGTTTTTT.

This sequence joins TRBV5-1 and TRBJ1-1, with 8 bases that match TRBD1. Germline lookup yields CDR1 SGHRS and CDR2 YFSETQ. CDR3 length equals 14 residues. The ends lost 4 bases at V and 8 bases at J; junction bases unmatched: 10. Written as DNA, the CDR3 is TGCGCCAGCAGCCTGACAGGGGAGGGTTGGGAAGCTTTCTTT. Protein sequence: CASSLTGEGWEAFF.

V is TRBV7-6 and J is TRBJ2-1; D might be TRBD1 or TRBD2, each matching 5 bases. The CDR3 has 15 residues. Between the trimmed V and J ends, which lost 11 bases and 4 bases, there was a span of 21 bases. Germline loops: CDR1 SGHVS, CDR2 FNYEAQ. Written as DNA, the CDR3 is TGTGCCCGCCGACCTGGGGGAGAAATTTACAATGAGCAGTTCTTC. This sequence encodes CARRPGGEIYNEQFF.

CDR3: CASSFATGTGKYEQYF. The CDR3 nucleotides read TGTGCCAGCAGCTTTGCTACCGGGACAGGGAAGTACGAGCAGTACTTC. The V call is TRBV7-2, the J call TRBJ2-7; 9 bases line up with TRBD1. Germline loops: CDR1 SGHTA, CDR2 FQGNSA. The CDR3 runs 16 residues. The ends lost 3 bases at V and 4 bases at J; junction bases unmatched: 10.

The CDR3 DNA follows: TGCGCCAGCAGCTTGGCTCAGGGGGAAGTCGGGCAGTTCTTC. It is translated as CASSLAQGEVGQFF. This chain links TRBV5-1 with TRBJ2-1, with 7 positions matching TRBD1. The V and J ends lost 0 bases and 12 bases, in that order; junction bases with no gene match: 9. Germline-derived CDR1 and CDR2 are SGHRS and YFSETQ. The CDR3 runs to 14 residues.

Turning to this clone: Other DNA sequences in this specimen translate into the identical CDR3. CDR3 DNA sequence: TGTGCCAGCGGGGGCTTCACTGAAGCTTTCTTT. Translation gives CASGGFTEAFF. The J gene is TRBJ1-1, the V gene TRBV6-1, with a possible D match to TRBD1 (6 bases). The CDR3 is 11 amino acids. Germline V lookup: CDR1 MNHNS, CDR2 SASEGT. V was pared by 8 bases and J by 4 bases, with 8 bases between.

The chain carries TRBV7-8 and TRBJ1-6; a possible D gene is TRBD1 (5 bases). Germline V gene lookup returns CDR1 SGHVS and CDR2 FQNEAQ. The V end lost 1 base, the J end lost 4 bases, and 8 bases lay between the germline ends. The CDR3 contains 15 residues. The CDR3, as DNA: TGTGCCAGCAGCTTAGGCGGGACTTATAATTCACCCCTCCACTTT. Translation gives CASSLGGTYNSPLHF.

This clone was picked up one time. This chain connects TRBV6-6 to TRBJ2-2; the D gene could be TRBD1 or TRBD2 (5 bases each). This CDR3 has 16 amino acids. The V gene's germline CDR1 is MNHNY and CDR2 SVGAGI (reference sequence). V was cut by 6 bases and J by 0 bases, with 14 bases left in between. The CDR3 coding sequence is TGTGCCAGCAGCCGGGGCAGGGATACGAACACCGGGGAGCTGTTTTTT. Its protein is CASSRGRDTNTGELFF.

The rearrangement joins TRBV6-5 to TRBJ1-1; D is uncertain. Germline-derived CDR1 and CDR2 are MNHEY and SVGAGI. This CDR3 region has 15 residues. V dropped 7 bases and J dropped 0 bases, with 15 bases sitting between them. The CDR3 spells CASTLSYSLNTEAFF. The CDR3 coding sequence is TGTGCCAGCACCCTTTCCTATTCCTTGAACACTGAAGCTTTCTTT.

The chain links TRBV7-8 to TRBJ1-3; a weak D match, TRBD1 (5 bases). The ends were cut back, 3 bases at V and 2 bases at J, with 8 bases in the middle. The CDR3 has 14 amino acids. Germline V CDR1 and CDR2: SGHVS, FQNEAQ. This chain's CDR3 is CASSFQGAGNTIYF. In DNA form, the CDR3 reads TGTGCCAGCAGCTTCCAGGGAGCTGGAAACACCATATATTTT.

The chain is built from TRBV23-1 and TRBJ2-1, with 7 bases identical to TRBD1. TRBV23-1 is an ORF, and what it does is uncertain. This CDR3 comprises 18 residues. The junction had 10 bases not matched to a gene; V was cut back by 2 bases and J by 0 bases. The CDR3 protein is CASSQPRQGGSSYNEQFF. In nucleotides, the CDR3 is TGCGCCAGCAGTCAACCGAGACAGGGTGGGAGCTCCTACAATGAGCAGTTCTTC.